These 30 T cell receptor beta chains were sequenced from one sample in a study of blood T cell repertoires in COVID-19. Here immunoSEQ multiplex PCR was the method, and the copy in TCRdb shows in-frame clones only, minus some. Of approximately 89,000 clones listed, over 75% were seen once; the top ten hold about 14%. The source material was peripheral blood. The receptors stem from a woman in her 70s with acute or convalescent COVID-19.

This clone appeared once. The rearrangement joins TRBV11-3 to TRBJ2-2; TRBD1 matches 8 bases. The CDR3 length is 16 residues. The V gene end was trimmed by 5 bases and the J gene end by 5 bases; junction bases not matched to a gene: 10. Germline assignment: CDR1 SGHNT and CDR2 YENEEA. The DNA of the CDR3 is TGTGCCAGCAGCATTCGAGGACAGGGTAGGACCGGGGAGCTGTTTTTT. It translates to CASSIRGQGRTGELFF.

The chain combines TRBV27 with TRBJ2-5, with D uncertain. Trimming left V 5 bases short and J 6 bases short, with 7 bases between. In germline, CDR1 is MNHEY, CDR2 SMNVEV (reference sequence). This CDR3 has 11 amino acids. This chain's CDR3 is CASSTEKTQYF. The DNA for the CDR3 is TGTGCCAGCAGTACAGAAAAGACCCAGTACTTC.

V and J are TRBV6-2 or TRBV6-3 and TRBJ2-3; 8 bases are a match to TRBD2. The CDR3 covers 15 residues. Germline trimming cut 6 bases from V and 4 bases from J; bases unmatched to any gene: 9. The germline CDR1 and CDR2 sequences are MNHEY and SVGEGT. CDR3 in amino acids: CASSHGLAAPDTQYF. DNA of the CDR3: TGTGCCAGCAGCCATGGACTAGCCGCGCCAGATACGCAGTATTTT.

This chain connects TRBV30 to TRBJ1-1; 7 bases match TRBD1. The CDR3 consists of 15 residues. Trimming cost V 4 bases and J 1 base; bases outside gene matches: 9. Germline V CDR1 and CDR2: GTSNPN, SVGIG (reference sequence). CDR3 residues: CAWTTGQDWNTEAFF. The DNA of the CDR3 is TGTGCCTGGACTACCGGACAGGACTGGAACACTGAAGCTTTCTTT.

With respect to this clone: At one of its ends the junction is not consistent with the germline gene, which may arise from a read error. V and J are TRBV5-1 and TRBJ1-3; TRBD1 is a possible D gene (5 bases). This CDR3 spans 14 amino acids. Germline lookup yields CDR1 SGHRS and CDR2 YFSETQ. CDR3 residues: CASSLTTEETPYNF. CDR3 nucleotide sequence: TGCGCCAGCAGCTTGACGACAGAGGAAACACCATATAATTTT.

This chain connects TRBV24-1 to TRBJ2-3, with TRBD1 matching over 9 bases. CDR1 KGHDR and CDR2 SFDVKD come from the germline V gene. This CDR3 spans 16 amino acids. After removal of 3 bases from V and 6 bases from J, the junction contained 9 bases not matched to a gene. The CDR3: CATSDPAGTGFDTQYF. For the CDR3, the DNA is TGTGCCACCAGTGATCCAGCGGGGACAGGGTTCGATACGCAGTATTTT.

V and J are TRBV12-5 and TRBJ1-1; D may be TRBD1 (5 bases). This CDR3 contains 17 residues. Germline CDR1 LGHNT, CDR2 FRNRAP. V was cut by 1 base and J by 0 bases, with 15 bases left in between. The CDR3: CASGLASSFRVNTEAFF. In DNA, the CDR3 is TGTGCTAGTGGTTTGGCGTCGAGTTTCAGGGTGAACACTGAAGCTTTCTTT. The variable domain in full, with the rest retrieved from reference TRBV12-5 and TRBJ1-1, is DARVTQTPRHKVTEMGQEVTMRCQPILGHNTVFWYRQTMMQGLELLAYFRNRAPLDDSGMPKDRFSAEMPDATLATLKIQPSEPRDSAVYFCASGLASSFRVNTEAFFGQGTRLTVV.

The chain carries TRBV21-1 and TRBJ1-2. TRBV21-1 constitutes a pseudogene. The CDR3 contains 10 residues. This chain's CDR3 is CAQTEAGYTF. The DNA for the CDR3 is TGTGCCCAGACTGAGGCTGGCTACACCTTC.

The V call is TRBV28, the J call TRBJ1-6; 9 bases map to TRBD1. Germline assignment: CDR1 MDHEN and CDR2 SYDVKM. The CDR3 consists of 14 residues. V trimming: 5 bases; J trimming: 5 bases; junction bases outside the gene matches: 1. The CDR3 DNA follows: TGTGCCAGCAGTGGGGACAGGGATAATTCACCCCTCCACTTT. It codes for CASSGDRDNSPLHF. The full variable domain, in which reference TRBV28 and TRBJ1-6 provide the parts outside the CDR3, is DVKVTQSSRYLVKRTGEKVFLECVQDMDHENMFWYRQDPGLGLRLIYFSYDVKMKEKGDIPEGYSVSREKKERFSLILESASTNQTSMYLCASSGDRDNSPLHFGNGTRLTVT.

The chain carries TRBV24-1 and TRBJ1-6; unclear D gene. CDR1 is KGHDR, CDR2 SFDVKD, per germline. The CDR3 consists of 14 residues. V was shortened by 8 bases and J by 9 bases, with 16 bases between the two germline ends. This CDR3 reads CATTERSGISPLHF. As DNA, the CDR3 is TGTGCCACCACGGAACGATCGGGGATTTCACCCCTCCACTTT.

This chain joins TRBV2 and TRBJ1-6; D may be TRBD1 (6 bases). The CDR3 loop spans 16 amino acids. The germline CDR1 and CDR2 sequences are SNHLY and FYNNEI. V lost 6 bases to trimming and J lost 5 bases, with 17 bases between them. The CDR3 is CASSRDTLPNNSPLHF. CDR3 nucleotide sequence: TGTGCCAGCAGCCGGGACACCCTTCCCAATAATTCACCCCTCCACTTT.

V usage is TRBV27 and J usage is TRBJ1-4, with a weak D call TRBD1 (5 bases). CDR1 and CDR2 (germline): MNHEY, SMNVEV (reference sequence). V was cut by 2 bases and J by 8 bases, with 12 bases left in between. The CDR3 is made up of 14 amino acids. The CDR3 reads CASSLGQGTEKLFF. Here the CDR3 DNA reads TGTGCCAGCAGTTTAGGGCAGGGTACGGAAAAACTGTTTTTT.

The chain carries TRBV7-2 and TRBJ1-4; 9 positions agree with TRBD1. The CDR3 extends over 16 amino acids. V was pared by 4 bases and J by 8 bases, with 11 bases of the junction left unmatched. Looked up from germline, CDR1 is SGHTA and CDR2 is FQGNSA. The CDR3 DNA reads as TGTGCCAGCAGCTCGCGTAGACAGGGGGTAGGGGAAAAACTGTTTTTT. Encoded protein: CASSSRRQGVGEKLFF. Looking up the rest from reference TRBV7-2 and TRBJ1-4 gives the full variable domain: GAGVSQSPSNKVTEKGKDVELRCDPISGHTALYWYRQSLGQGLEFLIYFQGNSAPDKSGLPSDRFSAERTGGSVSTLTIQRTQQEDSAVYLCASSSRRQGVGEKLFFGSGTQLSVL.

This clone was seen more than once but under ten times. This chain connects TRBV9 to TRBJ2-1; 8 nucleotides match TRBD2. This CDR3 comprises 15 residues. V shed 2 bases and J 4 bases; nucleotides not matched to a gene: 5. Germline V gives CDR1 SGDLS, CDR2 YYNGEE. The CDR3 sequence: CASSVDGGGYNEQFF. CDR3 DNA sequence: TGTGCCAGCAGCGTGGACGGCGGGGGGTACAATGAGCAGTTCTTC.

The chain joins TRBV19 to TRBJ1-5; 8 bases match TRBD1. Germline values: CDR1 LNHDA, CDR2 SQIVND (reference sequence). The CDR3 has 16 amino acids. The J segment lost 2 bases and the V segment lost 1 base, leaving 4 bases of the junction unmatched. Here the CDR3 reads CASSIGRGLGNQPQHF. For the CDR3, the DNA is TGTGCCAGTAGTATAGGCAGGGGGCTGGGCAATCAGCCCCAGCATTTT.

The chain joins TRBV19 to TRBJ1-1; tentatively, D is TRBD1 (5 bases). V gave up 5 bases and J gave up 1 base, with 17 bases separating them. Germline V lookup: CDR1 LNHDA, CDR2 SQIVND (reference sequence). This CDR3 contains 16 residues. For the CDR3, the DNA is TGTGCCAGTAGTCCTTGGGGGGGGTGGCAGAACACTGAAGCTTTCTTT. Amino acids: CASSPWGGWQNTEAFF.

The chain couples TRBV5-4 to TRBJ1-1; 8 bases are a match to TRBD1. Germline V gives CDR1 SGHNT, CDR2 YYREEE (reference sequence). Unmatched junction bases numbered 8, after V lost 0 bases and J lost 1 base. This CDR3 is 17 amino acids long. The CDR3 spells CASSLAGQGAGNTEAFF. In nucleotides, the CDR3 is TGTGCCAGCAGCTTGGCCGGACAGGGAGCGGGGAACACTGAAGCTTTCTTT.

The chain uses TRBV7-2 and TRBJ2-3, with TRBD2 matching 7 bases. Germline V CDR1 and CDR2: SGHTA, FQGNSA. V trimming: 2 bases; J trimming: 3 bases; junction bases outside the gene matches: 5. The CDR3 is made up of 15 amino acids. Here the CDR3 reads CASSLYAGVTDTQYF. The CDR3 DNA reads TGTGCCAGCAGCTTATACGCGGGGGTTACAGATACGCAGTATTTT.

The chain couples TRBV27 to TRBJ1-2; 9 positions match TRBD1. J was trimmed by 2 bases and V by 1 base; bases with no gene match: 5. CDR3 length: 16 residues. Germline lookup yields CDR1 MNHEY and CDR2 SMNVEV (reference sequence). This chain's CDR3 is CASSLFGQGSNYGYTF. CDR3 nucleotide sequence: TGTGCCAGCAGTTTATTCGGACAGGGGAGCAACTATGGCTACACCTTC.

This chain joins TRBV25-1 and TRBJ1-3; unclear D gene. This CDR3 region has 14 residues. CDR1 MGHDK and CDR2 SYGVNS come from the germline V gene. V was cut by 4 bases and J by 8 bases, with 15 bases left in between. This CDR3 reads CASSALTEVYTIYF. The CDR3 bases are TGTGCCAGCAGTGCCTTGACGGAGGTTTACACCATATATTTT.

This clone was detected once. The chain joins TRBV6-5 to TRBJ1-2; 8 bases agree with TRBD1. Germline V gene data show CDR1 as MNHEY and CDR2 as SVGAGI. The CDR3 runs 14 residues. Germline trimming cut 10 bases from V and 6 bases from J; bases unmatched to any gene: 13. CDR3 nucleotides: TGTGCCAACCTTCCAAGGCAGGGGGCGAATGGCTACACCTTC. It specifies CANLPRQGANGYTF.

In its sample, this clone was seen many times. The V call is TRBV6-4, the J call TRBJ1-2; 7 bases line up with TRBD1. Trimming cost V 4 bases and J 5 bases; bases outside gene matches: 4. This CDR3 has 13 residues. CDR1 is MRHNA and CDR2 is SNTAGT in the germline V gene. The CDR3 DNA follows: TGTGCCAGCAGTGGACAGGGAACTTATGGCTACACCTTC. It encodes CASSGQGTYGYTF.

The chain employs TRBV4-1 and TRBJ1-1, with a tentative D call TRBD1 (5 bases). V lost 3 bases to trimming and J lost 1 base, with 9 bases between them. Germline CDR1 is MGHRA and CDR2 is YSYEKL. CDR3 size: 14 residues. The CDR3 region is CASSHRQPNTEAFF. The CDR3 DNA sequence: TGCGCCAGCAGCCATCGACAGCCGAACACTGAAGCTTTCTTT.

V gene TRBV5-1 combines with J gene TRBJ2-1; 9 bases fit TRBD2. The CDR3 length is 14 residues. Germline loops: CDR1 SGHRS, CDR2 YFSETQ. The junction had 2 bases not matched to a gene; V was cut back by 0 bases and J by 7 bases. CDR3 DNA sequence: TGCGCCAGCAGCTTGGTCGCGGGGGGGAATGAGCAGTTCTTC. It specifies CASSLVAGGNEQFF.

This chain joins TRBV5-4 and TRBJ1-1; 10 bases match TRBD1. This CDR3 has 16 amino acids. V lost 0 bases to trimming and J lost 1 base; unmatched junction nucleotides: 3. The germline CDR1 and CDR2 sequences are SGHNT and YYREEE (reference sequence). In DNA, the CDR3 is TGTGCCAGCAGCTTGGCCGGGACAGGGGCGAACACTGAAGCTTTCTTT. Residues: CASSLAGTGANTEAFF.

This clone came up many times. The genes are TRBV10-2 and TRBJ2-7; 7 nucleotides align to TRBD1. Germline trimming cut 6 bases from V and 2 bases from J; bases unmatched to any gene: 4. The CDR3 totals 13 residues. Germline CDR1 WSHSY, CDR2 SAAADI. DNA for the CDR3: TGCGCCAGCAGCGTCCAGGGGGCCTACGAGCAGTACGTC. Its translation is CASSVQGAYEQYV.

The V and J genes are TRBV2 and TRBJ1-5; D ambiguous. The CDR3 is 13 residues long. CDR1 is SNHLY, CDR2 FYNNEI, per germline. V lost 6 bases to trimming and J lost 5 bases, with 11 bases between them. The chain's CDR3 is CASSPTLDQPQHF. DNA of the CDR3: TGTGCCAGCAGCCCCACCCTAGATCAGCCCCAGCATTTT.

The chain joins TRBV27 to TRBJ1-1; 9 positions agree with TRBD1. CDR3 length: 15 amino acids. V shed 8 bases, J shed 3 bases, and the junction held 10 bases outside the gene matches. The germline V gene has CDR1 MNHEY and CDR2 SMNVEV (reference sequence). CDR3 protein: CASAPTGGMYTEAFF. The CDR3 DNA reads TGTGCCAGCGCGCCGACAGGGGGTATGTACACTGAAGCTTTCTTT.

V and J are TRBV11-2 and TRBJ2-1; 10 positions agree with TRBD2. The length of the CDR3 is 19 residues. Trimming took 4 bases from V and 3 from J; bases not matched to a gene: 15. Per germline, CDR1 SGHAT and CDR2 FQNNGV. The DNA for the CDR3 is TGTGCCAGCAGCTATCGCGCGCAGGTGCTAGCGGGAGACTACAATGAGCAGTTCTTC. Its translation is CASSYRAQVLAGDYNEQFF.

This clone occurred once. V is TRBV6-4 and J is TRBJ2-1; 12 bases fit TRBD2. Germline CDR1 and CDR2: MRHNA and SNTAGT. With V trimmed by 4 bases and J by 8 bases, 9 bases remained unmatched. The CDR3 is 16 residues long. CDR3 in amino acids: CASSGLAGAVKDEQFF. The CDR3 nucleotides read TGTGCCAGCAGTGGACTAGCGGGGGCGGTTAAGGATGAGCAGTTCTTC.